This entry lists 30 T cell receptor beta chains sequenced from one sample in a study of CD8 T cells in Susac syndrome. RNA in amounts of about 0.5 to 1 ug was reverse transcribed with random hexamers. From the immunoSEQ multiplex PCR reads, TCRdb called clonotypes with MiXCR, one entry per CDR3 protein. The sample holds about 210,000 distinct CDR3 sequences, 95% seen once. The sequenced sample consisted of CD4+ T cells from PBMCs. The receptor source for this set is a human donor with multiple sclerosis.

The chain employs TRBV18 and TRBJ1-1; no reliable D call. This CDR3 is 14 amino acids long. The V end was cut by 1 base, the J end by 1 base, with 7 bases between. CDR1 and CDR2 (germline): KGHSH, LQKENI. This CDR3 is CASSPQAENTEAFF. CDR3 DNA sequence: TGTGCCAGCTCACCACAGGCGGAGAACACTGAAGCTTTCTTT.

The chain employs TRBV20-1 and TRBJ2-4, with 13 bases lining up with TRBD2. Germline V lookup: CDR1 DFQATT, CDR2 SNEGSKA (reference sequence). CDR3 size: 17 residues. The trim removed 6 bases at V and 0 bases at J, leaving 8 bases unmatched. The CDR3 DNA reads as TGCAGTGCCTTCGGACTAGCGGGGGTGCTAGCCAAAAACATTCAGTACTTC. This codes for CSAFGLAGVLAKNIQYF.

CDR3 in amino acids: CSATGQGANIQYF. CDR3 in DNA: TGCAGTGCTACGGGACAGGGAGCAAACATTCAGTACTTC. V and J are TRBV20-1 and TRBJ2-4; 9 positions match TRBD1. V was clipped by 4 bases and J by 6 bases; unmatched bases: 4. CDR1 and CDR2 from the germline V gene are DFQATT and SNEGSKA (reference sequence). CDR3 size: 13 residues.

V and J are TRBV7-9 and TRBJ2-4, with a tentative D call TRBD2 (6 bases). The CDR3 has 17 amino acids. V was pared by 3 bases and J by 1 base, with 16 bases between. CDR1 is SEHNR and CDR2 is FQNEAQ in the germline V gene (reference sequence). CDR3 sequence: CASSLGVGLAAKNIQYF. DNA of the CDR3: TGTGCCAGCAGCTTGGGGGTGGGGCTAGCGGCCAAAAACATTCAGTACTTC.

The CDR3: CSASLRNEQFF. As DNA, the CDR3 is TGCAGTGCTAGTTTAAGGAATGAGCAGTTCTTC. The chain has TRBV20-1 and TRBJ2-1; D remains unclear. Between the trimmed V and J ends, which lost 3 bases and 7 bases, there was a span of 7 bases. The V gene's germline CDR1 is DFQATT and CDR2 SNEGSKA (reference sequence). The CDR3 totals 11 residues.

The V gene is TRBV5-4, the J gene TRBJ2-3; D gene uncertain. The germline V gene encodes CDR1 SGHNT and CDR2 YYREEE (reference sequence). This CDR3 is built from 13 residues. V was trimmed by 0 bases and J by 5 bases, leaving 7 bases between them. CDR3 in amino acids: CASSLDVLDTQYF. CDR3 in DNA: TGTGCCAGCAGCTTGGACGTCCTAGATACGCAGTATTTT.

J is TRBJ1-5 and V is TRBV2, with 9 bases matching TRBD1. V gave up 0 bases and J gave up 7 bases; unmatched junction bases: 4. This CDR3 spans 15 amino acids. Germline CDR1 is SNHLY and CDR2 is FYNNEI. DNA of the CDR3: TGTGCCAGCAGTGAAGCGACAGGGGGAAGACAGCCCCAGCATTTT. This sequence encodes CASSEATGGRQPQHF.

The chain combines TRBV5-1 with TRBJ2-1; 14 bases are a match to TRBD2. CDR3 size: 15 residues. J lost 9 bases, V lost 6 bases, and 8 bases had no gene match. The germline gives CDR1 SGHRS, CDR2 YFSETQ. The CDR3 sequence: CASIPGLAGGGEQFF. The CDR3, as DNA: TGCGCCAGCATCCCTGGACTAGCGGGGGGTGGTGAGCAGTTCTTC.

This clonotype was recorded only once. The chain combines TRBV5-1 with TRBJ1-2, with D unclear. Trimming shortened V by 2 bases and J by 4 bases, and 15 bases separated the two germline ends. Looked up from germline, CDR1 is SGHRS and CDR2 is YFSETQ. CDR3 length: 15 residues. CDR3 coding DNA: TGCGCCAGCAGCTTCGACAATACGATCGCCTATGGCTACACCTTC. This sequence encodes CASSFDNTIAYGYTF.

The V gene is TRBV20-1, the J gene TRBJ2-1; D possibly corresponds to TRBD2 (5 bases). Germline CDR1 reads DFQATT; CDR2 reads SNEGSKA (reference sequence). The CDR3 runs to 17 residues. The V end was cut by 2 bases, the J end by 4 bases, with 21 bases between. This CDR3 is CSARPPFAGVGYNEQFF. The CDR3 DNA reads as TGCAGTGCTAGACCTCCGTTCGCGGGCGTCGGTTACAATGAGCAGTTCTTC.

The V call is TRBV2, the J call TRBJ1-5; no reliable D call. This CDR3 spans 14 amino acids. The V end lost 2 bases, the J end lost 4 bases, and 9 bases lay between the germline ends. CDR1 is SNHLY and CDR2 is FYNNEI in the germline V gene. The CDR3 loop reads CASSESALNQPQHF. The CDR3 region has the DNA TGTGCCAGCAGTGAAAGCGCGTTAAATCAGCCCCAGCATTTT.

This chain joins TRBV2 and TRBJ2-2; no reliable D call. V lost 3 bases and J 4 bases, leaving 9 bases between the germline ends. CDR1 and CDR2 (germline): SNHLY, FYNNEI. The CDR3 totals 14 residues. CDR3 coding DNA: TGTGCCAGCAGTGAGGTCAGACTCACCGGGGAGCTGTTTTTT. Translation gives CASSEVRLTGELFF.

The chain carries TRBV20-1 and TRBJ1-2; 7 bases match TRBD1. The CDR3 runs to 15 residues. Per germline, CDR1 DFQATT and CDR2 SNEGSKA (reference sequence). V shed 0 bases, J shed 8 bases, and the junction held 12 bases outside the gene matches. In DNA, the CDR3 is TGCAGTGCTAGAGATAGTTGGGGCCAGGGGGACGGCTACACCTTC. Translation: CSARDSWGQGDGYTF.

The chain joins TRBV10-3 to TRBJ2-1; weak D call: TRBD2 (5 bases). Per germline, CDR1 ENHRY and CDR2 SYGVKD. The CDR3 spans 13 residues. Trimming pared 0 bases from V and 12 bases from J, leaving 12 bases between. DNA for the CDR3: TGTGCCATCAGTGAGTCGAGAGCTAGCAGGCAGTTCTTC. Translated, it gives CAISESRASRQFF.

This clonotype was detected only once. This chain joins TRBV4-2 and TRBJ1-2; D is unresolved. The germline V gene has CDR1 LGHNA and CDR2 YNFKEQ. The CDR3 has 14 amino acids. Trimming stripped 1 base from V and 5 bases from J, with 11 bases between. CDR3 nucleotides: TGTGCCAGCAGCCAAGCTGGCCAGAATTATGGCTACACCTTC. Amino acid sequence: CASSQAGQNYGYTF.

V usage is TRBV23-1 and J usage is TRBJ1-5; a weak D match, TRBD1 (6 bases). TRBV23-1 is reported as an ORF; its role is uncertain. This CDR3 is built from 18 residues. V was cut by 0 bases and J by 0 bases, with 15 bases left in between. The CDR3 region is CASSQSPRTDNSNQPQHF. CDR3 sequence (DNA): TGCGCCAGCAGTCAATCGCCACGGACAGATAATAGCAATCAGCCCCAGCATTTT.

This chain joins TRBV29-1 and TRBJ2-2; no clear D. With 3 bases removed from V and 6 bases from J, the gap between germline ends came to 8 bases. The CDR3 extends over 12 amino acids. Germline V gene lookup returns CDR1 SQVTM and CDR2 ANQGSEA. As DNA, the CDR3 is TGCAGCGTTGATTATGTGGCCGGGGAGCTGTTTTTT. Its translation: CSVDYVAGELFF.

This chain connects TRBV29-1 to TRBJ2-3, with 7 bases that match TRBD1. CDR1 and CDR2 from the germline V gene are SQVTM and ANQGSEA. The CDR3 is 14 amino acids. Trimming took 4 bases from V and 2 from J; bases not matched to a gene: 6. The CDR3 region is CSVAPGQYTDTQYF. The DNA for the CDR3 is TGCAGCGTTGCCCCGGGACAGTACACAGATACGCAGTATTTT.

The gene calls are TRBV3-1 and TRBJ2-2; D might be TRBD1 (5 bases). CDR3 length: 14 residues. The V end lost 0 bases, the J end lost 4 bases, and 6 bases lay between the germline ends. CDR1 LGHDT and CDR2 YNNKEL come from the germline V gene (reference sequence). CDR3 residues: CASSQDRVTGELFF. CDR3 nucleotide sequence: TGTGCCAGCAGCCAAGACAGGGTCACCGGGGAGCTGTTTTTT.

The table lists this clonotype with a count of one. This chain uses TRBV27 with TRBJ2-1; D tentatively fits TRBD1 or TRBD2 (5 bases each). V lost 5 bases and J 1 base, leaving 12 bases between the germline ends. This CDR3 spans 15 amino acids. CDR1 is MNHEY, CDR2 SMNVEV, per germline (reference sequence). CDR3 DNA sequence: TGTGCCAGCAGTCCGGGACGAATGTCCTACAATGAGCAGTTCTTC. Encoded protein: CASSPGRMSYNEQFF.

The chain is built from TRBV29-1 and TRBJ1-2, with TRBD1 as a possible D gene (6 bases). This CDR3 region has 15 residues. In germline, CDR1 is SQVTM, CDR2 ANQGSEA. Trimming cost V 5 bases and J 2 bases, with 18 bases left between them. In DNA form, the CDR3 reads TGCAGCGTTCTGAATCGGGGGGGCTCGAACTATGGCTACACCTTC. It is translated as CSVLNRGGSNYGYTF.

This chain joins TRBV7-2 and TRBJ2-7, with 11 bases identical to TRBD2. The germline gives CDR1 SGHTA, CDR2 FQGNSA. The CDR3 length is 14 residues. Trimming cost V 3 bases and J 4 bases; bases outside gene matches: 2. CDR3 bases: TGTGCCAGCAGCTTGACTAGCGGGGAGTACGAGCAGTACTTC. Translated, it gives CASSLTSGEYEQYF. Drawing the rest from reference TRBV7-2 and TRBJ2-7, the complete variable domain is GAGVSQSPSNKVTEKGKDVELRCDPISGHTALYWYRQSLGQGLEFLIYFQGNSAPDKSGLPSDRFSAERTGGSVSTLTIQRTQQEDSAVYLCASSLTSGEYEQYFGPGTRLTVT.

The chain uses TRBV6-5 and TRBJ2-7; 8 bases are a match to TRBD1. This CDR3 region has 14 residues. Germline values: CDR1 MNHEY, CDR2 SVGAGI. Trimming removed 5 bases from V and 1 base from J; junction bases left unmatched: 4. This CDR3 is CASSLTGGSYEQYF. CDR3 nucleotides: TGTGCCAGCAGTCTCACAGGGGGGTCCTACGAGCAGTACTTC.

This clonotype occurred once. V is TRBV7-9 and J is TRBJ2-4; D might be TRBD1 (6 bases). This CDR3 comprises 14 residues. Trimming took off 1 base at V and 8 bases at J, with 12 bases between the two ends. Per germline, CDR1 SEHNR and CDR2 FQNEAQ (reference sequence). The CDR3 sequence is CASSLGQGPDIQYF. DNA for the CDR3: TGTGCCAGCAGCTTAGGCCAGGGGCCAGACATTCAGTACTTC.

In DNA form, the CDR3 reads TGTGCCAGCAGCCAGGTCAGGGGGAACACCGGGGAGCTGTTTTTT. Translating gives CASSQVRGNTGELFF. The chain recombines TRBV3-1 with TRBJ2-2; tentatively, D is TRBD1 (6 bases). V was shortened by 3 bases and J by 1 base, with 9 bases between the two germline ends. Germline-derived CDR1 and CDR2 are LGHDT and YNNKEL (reference sequence). The CDR3 loop spans 15 amino acids.

The chain combines TRBV5-4 with TRBJ2-7, with a possible D match to TRBD1 (6 bases). Germline V CDR1 and CDR2: SGHNT, YYREEE (reference sequence). V lost 3 bases to trimming and J lost 2 bases, with 15 bases between them. The CDR3 extends over 15 amino acids. CDR3 in amino acids: CASSSDSQGAYEQYF. The CDR3 coding sequence is TGTGCCAGCAGCTCGGACAGTCAAGGGGCCTACGAGCAGTACTTC.

V is TRBV20-1 and J is TRBJ2-2; perhaps TRBD2 as D (5 bases). The CDR3 is 15 amino acids. V was clipped by 3 bases and J by 4 bases, with 15 bases between them. Germline V gives CDR1 DFQATT, CDR2 SNEGSKA (reference sequence). In DNA form, the CDR3 reads TGCAGTGCTAGGTTGAGGGAAGTACGCACCGGGGAGCTGTTTTTT. Amino acids: CSARLREVRTGELFF.

The chain employs TRBV11-2 and TRBJ2-5, with D perhaps matching TRBD2 (7 bases). The CDR3 has 16 residues. The V end was cut by 4 bases, the J end by 5 bases, with 20 bases between. CDR1 SGHAT and CDR2 FQNNGV come from the germline V gene. CDR3 sequence (DNA): TGTGCCAGCAGCTCAACCGCGGGGGCAGGCGGGGAGACCCAGTACTTC. It is translated as CASSSTAGAGGETQYF.

The chain recombines TRBV11-3 with TRBJ2-2; no clear D gene. The CDR3 sequence is 13 residues long. The V end lost 5 bases, the J end lost 6 bases, and 10 bases lay between the germline ends. Germline V gives CDR1 SGHNT, CDR2 YENEEA. CDR3 in amino acids: CASSNVAAGELFF. CDR3 nucleotides: TGTGCCAGCAGCAATGTAGCAGCCGGGGAGCTGTTTTTT.

This CDR3 is CASSQVETLNSPLHF. DNA for the CDR3: TGTGCCAGCAGCCAAGTGGAGACACTAAATTCACCCCTCCACTTT. This chain joins TRBV3-1 and TRBJ1-6; D gene unclear. The germline gives CDR1 LGHDT, CDR2 YNNKEL (reference sequence). The CDR3 runs 15 residues. V lost 1 base and J lost 7, with 11 bases in between. Complete variable domain (other parts from reference TRBV3-1 and TRBJ1-6): DTAVSQTPKYLVTQMGNDKSIKCEQNLGHDTMYWYKQDSKKFLKIMFSYNNKELIINETVPNRFSPKSPDKAHLNLHINSLELGDSAVYFCASSQVETLNSPLHFGNGTRLTVT.